This record concerns one TCR beta chain sequence. Its specificity is not known. These data are taken from a study of multiple sclerosis patients with progressive multifocal leukoencephalopathy. The study's findings and limits: It is unclear whether the findings reflect JC virus infection or general immunocompromise.

The CDR3 is made up of 18 amino acids. Germline CDR1 is SGHTA and CDR2 is FQGNSA. Germline trimming cut 4 bases from V and 1 base from J; bases unmatched to any gene: 10. Sequencing was performed with immunoSEQ multiplex PCR; in TCRdb, only in-frame clones are kept and a portion is missing. The sample yields tens of thousands of clones, roughly nine tenths seen once. Time point indicated: about six months of natalizumab therapy. The sample was PBMCs, taken from a patient treated with natalizumab. This TCR was sampled from a human donor with multiple sclerosis. The chain couples TRBV7-2 to TRBJ1-2; 12 nucleotides align to TRBD1. CDR3 nucleotides: TGTGCCAGCAGCTCGCGAGCGGGACAGGGGGCGAGTAACTATGGCTACACCTTC. This translates into CASSSRAGQGASNYGYTF.